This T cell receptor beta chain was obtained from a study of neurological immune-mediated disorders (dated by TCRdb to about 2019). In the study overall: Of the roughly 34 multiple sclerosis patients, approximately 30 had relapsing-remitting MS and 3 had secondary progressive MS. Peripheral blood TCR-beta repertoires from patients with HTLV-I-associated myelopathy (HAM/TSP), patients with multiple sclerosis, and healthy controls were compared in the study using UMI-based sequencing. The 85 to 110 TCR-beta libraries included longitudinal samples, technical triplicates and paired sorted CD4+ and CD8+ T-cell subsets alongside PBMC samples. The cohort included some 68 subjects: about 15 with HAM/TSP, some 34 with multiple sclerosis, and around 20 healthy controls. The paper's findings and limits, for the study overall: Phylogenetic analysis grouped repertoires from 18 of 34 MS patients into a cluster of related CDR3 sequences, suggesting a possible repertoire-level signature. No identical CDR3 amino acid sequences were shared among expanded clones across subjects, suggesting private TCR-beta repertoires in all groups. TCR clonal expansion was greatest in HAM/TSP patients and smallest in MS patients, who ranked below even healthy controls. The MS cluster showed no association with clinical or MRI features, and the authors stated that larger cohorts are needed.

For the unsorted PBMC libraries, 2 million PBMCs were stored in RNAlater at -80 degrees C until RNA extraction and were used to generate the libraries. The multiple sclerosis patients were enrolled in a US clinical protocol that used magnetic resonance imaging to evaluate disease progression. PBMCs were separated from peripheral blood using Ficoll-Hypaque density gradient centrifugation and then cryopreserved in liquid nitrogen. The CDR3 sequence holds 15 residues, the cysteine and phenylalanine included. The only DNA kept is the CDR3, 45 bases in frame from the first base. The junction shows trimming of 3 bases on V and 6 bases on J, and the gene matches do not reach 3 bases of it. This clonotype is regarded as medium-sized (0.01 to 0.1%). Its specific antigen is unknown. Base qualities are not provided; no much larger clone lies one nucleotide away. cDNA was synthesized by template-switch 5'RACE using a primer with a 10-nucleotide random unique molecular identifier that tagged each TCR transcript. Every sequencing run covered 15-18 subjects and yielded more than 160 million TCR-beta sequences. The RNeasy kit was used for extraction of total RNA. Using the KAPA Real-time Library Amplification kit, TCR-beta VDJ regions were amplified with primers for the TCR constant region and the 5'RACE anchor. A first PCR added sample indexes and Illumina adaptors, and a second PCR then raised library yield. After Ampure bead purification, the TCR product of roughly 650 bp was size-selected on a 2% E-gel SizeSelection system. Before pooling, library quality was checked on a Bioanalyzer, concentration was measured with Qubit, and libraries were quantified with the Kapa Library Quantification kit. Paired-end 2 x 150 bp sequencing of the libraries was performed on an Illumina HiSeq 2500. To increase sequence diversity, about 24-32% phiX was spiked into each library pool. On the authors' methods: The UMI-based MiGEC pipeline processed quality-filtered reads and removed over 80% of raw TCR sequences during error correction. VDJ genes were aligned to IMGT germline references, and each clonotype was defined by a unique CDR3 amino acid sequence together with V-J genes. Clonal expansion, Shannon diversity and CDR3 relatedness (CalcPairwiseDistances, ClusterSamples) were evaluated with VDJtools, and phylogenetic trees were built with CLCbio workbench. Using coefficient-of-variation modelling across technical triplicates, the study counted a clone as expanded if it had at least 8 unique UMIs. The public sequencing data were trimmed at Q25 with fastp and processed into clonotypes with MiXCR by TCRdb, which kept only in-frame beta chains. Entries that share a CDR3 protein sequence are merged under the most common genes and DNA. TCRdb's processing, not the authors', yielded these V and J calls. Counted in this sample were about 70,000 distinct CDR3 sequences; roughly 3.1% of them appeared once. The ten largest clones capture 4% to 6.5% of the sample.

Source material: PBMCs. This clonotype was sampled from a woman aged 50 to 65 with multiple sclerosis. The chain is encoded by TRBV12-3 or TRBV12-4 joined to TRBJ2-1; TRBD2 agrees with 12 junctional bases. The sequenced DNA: TGTGCCAGCAGTTTTAGGACTAGCGGGACCAATGAGCAGTTCTTC. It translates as CASSFRTSGTNEQFF.